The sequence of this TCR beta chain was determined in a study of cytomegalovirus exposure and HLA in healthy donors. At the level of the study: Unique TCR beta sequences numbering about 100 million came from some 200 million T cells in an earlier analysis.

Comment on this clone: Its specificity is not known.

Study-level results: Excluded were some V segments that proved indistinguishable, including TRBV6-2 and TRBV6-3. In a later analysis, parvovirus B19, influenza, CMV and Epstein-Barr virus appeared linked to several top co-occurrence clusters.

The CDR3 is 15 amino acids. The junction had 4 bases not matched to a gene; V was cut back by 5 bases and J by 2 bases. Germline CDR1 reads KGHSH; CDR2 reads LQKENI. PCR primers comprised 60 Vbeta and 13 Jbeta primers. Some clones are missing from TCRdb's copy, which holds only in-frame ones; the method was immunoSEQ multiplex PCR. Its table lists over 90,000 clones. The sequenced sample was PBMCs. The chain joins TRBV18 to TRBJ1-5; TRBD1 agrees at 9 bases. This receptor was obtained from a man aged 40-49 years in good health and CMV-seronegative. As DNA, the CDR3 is TGTGCCAGCTCATCGGGACAGGGCGGCAATCAGCCCCAGCATTTT. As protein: CASSSGQGGNQPQHF. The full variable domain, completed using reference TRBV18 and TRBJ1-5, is NAGVMQNPRHLVRRRGQEARLRCSPMKGHSHVYWYRQLPEEGLKFMVYLQKENIIDESGMPKERFSAEFPKEGPSILRIQQVVRGDSAAYFCASSSGQGGNQPQHFGDGTRLSIL.